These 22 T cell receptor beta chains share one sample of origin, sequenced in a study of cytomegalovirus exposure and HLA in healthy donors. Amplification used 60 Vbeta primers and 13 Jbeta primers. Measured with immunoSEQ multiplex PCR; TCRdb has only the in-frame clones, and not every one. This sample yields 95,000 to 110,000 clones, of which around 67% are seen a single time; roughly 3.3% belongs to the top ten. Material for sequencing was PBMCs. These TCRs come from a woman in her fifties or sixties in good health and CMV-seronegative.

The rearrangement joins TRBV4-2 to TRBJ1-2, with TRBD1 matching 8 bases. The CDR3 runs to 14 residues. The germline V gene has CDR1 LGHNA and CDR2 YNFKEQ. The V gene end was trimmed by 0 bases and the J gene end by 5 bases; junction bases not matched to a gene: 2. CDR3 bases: TGTGCCAGCAGCCAAGATGGGACAGGTTATGGCTACACCTTC. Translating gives CASSQDGTGYGYTF.

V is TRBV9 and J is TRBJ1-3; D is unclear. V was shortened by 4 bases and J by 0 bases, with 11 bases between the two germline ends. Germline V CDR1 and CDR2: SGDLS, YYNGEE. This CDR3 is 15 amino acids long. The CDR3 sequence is CASSTRHFSGNTIYF. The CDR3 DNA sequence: TGTGCCAGCAGCACTCGACATTTCTCTGGAAACACCATATATTTT.

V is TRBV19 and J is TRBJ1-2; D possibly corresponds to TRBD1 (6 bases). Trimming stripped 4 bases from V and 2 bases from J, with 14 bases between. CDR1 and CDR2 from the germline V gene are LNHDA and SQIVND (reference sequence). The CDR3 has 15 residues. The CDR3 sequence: CASSKRTDTNYGYTF. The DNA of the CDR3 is TGTGCCAGTAGTAAGAGGACAGACACAAACTATGGCTACACCTTC.

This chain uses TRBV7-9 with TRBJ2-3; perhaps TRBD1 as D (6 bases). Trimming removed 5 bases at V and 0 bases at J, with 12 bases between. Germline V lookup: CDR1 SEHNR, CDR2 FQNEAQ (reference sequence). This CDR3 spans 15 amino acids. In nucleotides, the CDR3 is TGTGCCAGCAGCCCCGGGACACCAAGCACAGATACGCAGTATTTT. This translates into CASSPGTPSTDTQYF.

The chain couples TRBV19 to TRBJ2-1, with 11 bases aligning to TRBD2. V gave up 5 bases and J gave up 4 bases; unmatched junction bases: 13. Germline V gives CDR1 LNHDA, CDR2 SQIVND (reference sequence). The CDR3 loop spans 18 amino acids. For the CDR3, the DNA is TGTGCCAGTAGTGCCACCGCCTTCCTAGCGGGGGGTTACAATGAGCAGTTCTTC. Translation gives CASSATAFLAGGYNEQFF.

As DNA, the CDR3 is TGTGCCAGTAGTAGCGACAGGGGGGGCTACACCTTC. Translation gives CASSSDRGGYTF. The V and J genes are TRBV19 and TRBJ1-2; TRBD1 matches 9 bases. CDR3 length: 12 residues. V shed 4 bases and J 8 bases; nucleotides not matched to a gene: 2. Germline loops: CDR1 LNHDA, CDR2 SQIVND (reference sequence).

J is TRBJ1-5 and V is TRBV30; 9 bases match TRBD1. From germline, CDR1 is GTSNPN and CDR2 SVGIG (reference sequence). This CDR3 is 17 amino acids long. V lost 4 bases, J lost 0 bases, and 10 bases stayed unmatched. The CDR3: CAWTSGTGSYSNQPQHF. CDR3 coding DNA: TGTGCCTGGACCTCCGGGACAGGGTCTTATAGCAATCAGCCCCAGCATTTT.

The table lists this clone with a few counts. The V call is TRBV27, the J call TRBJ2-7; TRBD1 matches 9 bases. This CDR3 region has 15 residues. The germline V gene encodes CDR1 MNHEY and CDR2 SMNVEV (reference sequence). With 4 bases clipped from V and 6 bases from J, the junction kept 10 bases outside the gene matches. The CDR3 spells CASSSTGGAGGEQYF. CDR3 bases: TGTGCCAGCAGTTCTACAGGGGGCGCAGGGGGCGAGCAGTACTTC.

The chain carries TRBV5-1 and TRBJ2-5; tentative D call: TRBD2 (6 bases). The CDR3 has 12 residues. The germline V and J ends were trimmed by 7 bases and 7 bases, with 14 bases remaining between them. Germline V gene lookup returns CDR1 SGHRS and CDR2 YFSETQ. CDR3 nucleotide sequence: TGCGCCAGCCGGGCCTCCGGGGGGACCCAGTACTTC. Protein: CASRASGGTQYF. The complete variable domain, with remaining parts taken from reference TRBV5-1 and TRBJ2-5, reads KAGVTQTPRYLIKTRGQQVTLSCSPISGHRSVSWYQQTPGQGLQFLFEYFSETQRNKGNFPGRFSGRQFSNSRSEMNVSTLELGDSALYLCASRASGGTQYFGPGTRLLVL.

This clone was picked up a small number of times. CDR3 DNA: TGTGCCAGCAGTTACTCGGGGCGAGATACGCAGTATTTT. Its translation: CASSYSGRDTQYF. The chain links TRBV6-5 to TRBJ2-3; weak D call: TRBD1 (5 bases). Germline CDR1 is MNHEY and CDR2 is SVGAGI. V was cut by 0 bases and J by 5 bases, with 6 bases left in between. CDR3 length: 13 residues.

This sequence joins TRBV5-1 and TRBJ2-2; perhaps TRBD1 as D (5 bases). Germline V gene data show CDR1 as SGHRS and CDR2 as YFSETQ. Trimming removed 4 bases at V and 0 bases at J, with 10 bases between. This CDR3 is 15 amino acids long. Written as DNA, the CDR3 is TGCGCCAGCAGCCCCAGGGATCCGAACACCGGGGAGCTGTTTTTT. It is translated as CASSPRDPNTGELFF.

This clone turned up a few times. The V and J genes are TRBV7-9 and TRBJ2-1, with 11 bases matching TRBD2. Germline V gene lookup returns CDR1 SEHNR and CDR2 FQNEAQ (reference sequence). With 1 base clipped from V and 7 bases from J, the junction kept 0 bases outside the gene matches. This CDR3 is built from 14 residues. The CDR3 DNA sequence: TGTGCCAGCAGCTTAGGGACTAGCGGGAATGAGCAGTTCTTC. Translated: CASSLGTSGNEQFF. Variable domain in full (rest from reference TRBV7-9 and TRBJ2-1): DTGVSQNPRHKITKRGQNVTFRCDPISEHNRLYWYRQTLGQGPEFLTYFQNEAQLEKSRLLSDRFSAERPKGSFSTLEIQRTEQGDSAMYLCASSLGTSGNEQFFGPGTRLTVL.

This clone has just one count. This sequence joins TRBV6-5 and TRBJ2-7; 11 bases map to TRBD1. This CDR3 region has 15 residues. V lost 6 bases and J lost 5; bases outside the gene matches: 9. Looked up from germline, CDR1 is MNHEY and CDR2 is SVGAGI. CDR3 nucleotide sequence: TGTGCCAGCAGCGCTGTAGGACAGGGGGCTGACGAGCAGTACTTC. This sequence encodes CASSAVGQGADEQYF.

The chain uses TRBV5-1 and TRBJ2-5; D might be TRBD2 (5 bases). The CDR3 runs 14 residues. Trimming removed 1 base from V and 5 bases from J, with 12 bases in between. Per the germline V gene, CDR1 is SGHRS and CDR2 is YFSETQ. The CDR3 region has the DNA TGCGCCAGCAGCTTGTCGGGGATAGCGGAGACCCAGTACTTC. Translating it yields CASSLSGIAETQYF.

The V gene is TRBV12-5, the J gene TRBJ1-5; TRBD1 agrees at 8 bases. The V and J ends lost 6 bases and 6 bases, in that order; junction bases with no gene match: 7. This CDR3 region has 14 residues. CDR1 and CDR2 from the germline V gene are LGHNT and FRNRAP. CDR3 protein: CASGPGGSGQPQHF. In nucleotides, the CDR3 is TGTGCTAGTGGCCCAGGGGGCTCGGGTCAGCCCCAGCATTTT.

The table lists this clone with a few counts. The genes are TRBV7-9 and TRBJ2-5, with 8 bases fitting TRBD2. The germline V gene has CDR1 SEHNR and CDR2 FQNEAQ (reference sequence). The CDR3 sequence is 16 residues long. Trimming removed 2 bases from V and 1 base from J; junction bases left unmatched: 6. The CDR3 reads CASSLLSGSPQETQYF. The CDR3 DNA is TGTGCCAGCAGCTTATTGAGCGGGAGCCCCCAAGAGACCCAGTACTTC. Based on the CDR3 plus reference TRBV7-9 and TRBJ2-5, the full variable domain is DTGVSQNPRHKITKRGQNVTFRCDPISEHNRLYWYRQTLGQGPEFLTYFQNEAQLEKSRLLSDRFSAERPKGSFSTLEIQRTEQGDSAMYLCASSLLSGSPQETQYFGPGTRLLVL.

The CDR3: CASSPTSATNNEQFF. CDR3 DNA: TGCGCCAGCAGCCCGACTAGCGCGACGAACAATGAGCAGTTCTTC. The chain joins TRBV5-1 to TRBJ2-1; 8 nucleotides agree with TRBD2. In germline, CDR1 is SGHRS, CDR2 YFSETQ. The CDR3 sequence is 15 residues long. V was clipped by 4 bases and J by 5 bases; unmatched bases: 8.

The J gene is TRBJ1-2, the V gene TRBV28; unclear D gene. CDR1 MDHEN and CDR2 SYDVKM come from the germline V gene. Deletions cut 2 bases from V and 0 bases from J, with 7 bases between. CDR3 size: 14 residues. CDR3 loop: CASSLGDTNYGYTF. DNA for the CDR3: TGTGCCAGCAGTTTAGGTGACACTAACTATGGCTACACCTTC.

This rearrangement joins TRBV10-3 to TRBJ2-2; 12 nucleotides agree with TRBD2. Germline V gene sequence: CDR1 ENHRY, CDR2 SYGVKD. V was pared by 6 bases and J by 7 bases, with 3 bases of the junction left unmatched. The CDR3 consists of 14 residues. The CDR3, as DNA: TGTGCCATCAGGGAGACTAGCGGGAGCGGGGAGCTGTTTTTT. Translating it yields CAIRETSGSGELFF.

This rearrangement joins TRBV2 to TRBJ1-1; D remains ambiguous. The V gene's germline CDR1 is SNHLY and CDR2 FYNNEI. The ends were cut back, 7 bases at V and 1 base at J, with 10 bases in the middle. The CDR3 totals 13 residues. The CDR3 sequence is CASISSQNTEAFF. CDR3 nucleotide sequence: TGTGCCAGCATATCGAGTCAGAACACTGAAGCTTTCTTT. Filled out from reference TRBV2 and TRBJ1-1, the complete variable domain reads EPEVTQTPSHQVTQMGQEVILRCVPISNHLYFYWYRQILGQKVEFLVSFYNNEISEKSEIFDDQFSVERPDGSNFTLKIRSTKLEDSAMYFCASISSQNTEAFFGQGTRLTVV.

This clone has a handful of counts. CDR3 bases: TGTGCCAGCAGTTACGGCGGGACAGCCACCGGGGAGCTGTTTTTT. This sequence encodes CASSYGGTATGELFF. V gene TRBV6-5 combines with J gene TRBJ2-2, with TRBD1 as a possible D gene (7 bases). The V gene lost 2 bases and the J gene lost 4 bases, with 11 bases spanning the gap. This CDR3 contains 15 residues. Looked up from germline, CDR1 is MNHEY and CDR2 is SVGAGI.

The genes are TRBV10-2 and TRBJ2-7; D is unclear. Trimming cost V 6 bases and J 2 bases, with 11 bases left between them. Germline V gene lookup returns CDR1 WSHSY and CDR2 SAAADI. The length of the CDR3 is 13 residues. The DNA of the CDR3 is TGCGCCAGCAGCGTTGGCGGTACCTACGAGCAGTACTTC. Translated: CASSVGGTYEQYF.